The 13 T cell receptor beta chains reported below all come from one sample, sequenced in a study of beta chain features in type 1 diabetes (dated by TCRdb to between 2017 and 2018). Broad study findings and their caveats: In all four CD4+ subsets, TCRB CDR3 length was moderately but significantly shorter in type 1 diabetes patients.

The antigens for these receptors are not known. Libraries were constructed by the immunoSEQ multiplex PCR assay. The entire amount of isolated RNA was reverse transcribed using the High Capacity cDNA Reverse Transcription Kit, so the sequenced TCRB transcripts were expressed ones. TCRdb re-hosts the immuneACCESS table, in-frame sequences only. Its copies lack some clones; in the studies checked, an unresolved V gene accounts for under half of them, and the cause for the rest is not known. In all, the sample holds 500,000 to 800,000 clones, and 12% of those were seen once. The top ten hold 0.095% to 0.15% of the sample. The sample comprised naive CD4+ T cells from blood. This sample's cell subset or site label indicates: true naive CD4+ T cells. The receptors originated from a man between 25 and 39 years old with type 1 diabetes.

The chain recombines TRBV30 with TRBJ1-2; possibly TRBD1 for D (5 bases). The V gene lost 3 bases and the J gene lost 3 bases, with 8 bases spanning the gap. Germline values: CDR1 GTSNPN, CDR2 SVGIG (reference sequence). This CDR3 contains 12 residues. The chain's CDR3 is CAWSGGDYGYTF. The CDR3 DNA follows: TGTGCCTGGAGCGGGGGGGACTATGGCTACACCTTC.

This chain connects TRBV14 to TRBJ2-5, with D possibly being TRBD1 or TRBD2 (5 bases each). The CDR3 has 15 residues. The V end was cut by 2 bases, the J end by 4 bases, with 14 bases between. Looked up from germline, CDR1 is SGHDN and CDR2 is FVKESK. CDR3: CASSQLGDPRETQYF. CDR3 in DNA: TGTGCCAGCAGCCAATTGGGGGACCCCCGAGAGACCCAGTACTTC. Based on the CDR3 plus reference TRBV14 and TRBJ2-5, the full variable domain is EAGVTQFPSHSVIEKGQTVTLRCDPISGHDNLYWYRRVMGKEIKFLLHFVKESKQDESGMPNNRFLAERTGGTYSTLKVQPAELEDSGVYFCASSQLGDPRETQYFGPGTRLLVL.

This clone turned up a few times. The chain recombines TRBV5-1 with TRBJ1-2; D unresolved. Trimming pared 1 base from V and 3 bases from J, leaving 10 bases between. Germline loops: CDR1 SGHRS, CDR2 YFSETQ. The CDR3 loop spans 14 amino acids. The CDR3 DNA reads as TGCGCCAGCAGCTTGTCGCCAGAATACTATGGCTACACCTTC. Residues: CASSLSPEYYGYTF.

This clone has a handful of counts. The chain links TRBV4-3 to TRBJ1-2; D call uncertain. Trimming removed 0 bases at V and 10 bases at J, with 6 bases between. The length of the CDR3 is 11 residues. Germline CDR1 reads LGHNA; CDR2 reads YSLEER. This CDR3 is CASSQDELYTF. CDR3 DNA sequence: TGCGCCAGCAGCCAAGATGAACTCTACACCTTC.

This clone occurred a few times. The rearrangement links TRBV5-1 to TRBJ2-2, with a tentative D call TRBD1 (5 bases). Germline loops: CDR1 SGHRS, CDR2 YFSETQ. The ends were cut back, 3 bases at V and 4 bases at J, with 7 bases in the middle. The CDR3 consists of 13 residues. CDR3 region: CASSSDTTGELFF. In nucleotides, the CDR3 is TGCGCCAGCAGCTCGGACACCACCGGGGAGCTGTTTTTT.

This chain connects TRBV4-1 to TRBJ1-5; D unresolved. V lost 6 bases to trimming and J lost 5 bases, with 2 bases between them. CDR3 length equals 10 residues. Germline values: CDR1 MGHRA, CDR2 YSYEKL. The CDR3 spells CASSDQPQHF. The CDR3 bases are TGCGCCAGCAGTGATCAGCCCCAGCATTTT.

A few counts support this clone. This chain uses TRBV5-1 with TRBJ2-7; D remains ambiguous. The V end was cut by 3 bases, the J end by 2 bases, with 9 bases between. The length of the CDR3 is 13 residues. Germline CDR1 and CDR2: SGHRS and YFSETQ. In nucleotides, the CDR3 is TGCGCCAGCAGCTATGAGACGGCCTACGAGCAGTACTTC. Its translation: CASSYETAYEQYF.

This clone was observed a handful of times. The chain uses TRBV4-3 and TRBJ2-3; the D gene is possibly TRBD2 (6 bases). Looked up from germline, CDR1 is LGHNA and CDR2 is YSLEER. This CDR3 is 13 amino acids long. Between the trimmed V and J ends, which lost 6 bases and 7 bases, there was a span of 14 bases. Here the CDR3 DNA reads TGCGCCAGCAGTCAAAAGCGGGTCAATACGCAGTATTTT. Protein: CASSQKRVNTQYF.

The chain carries TRBV6-6 and TRBJ2-7, with D tentatively TRBD1 (6 bases). The CDR3 extends over 13 amino acids. V was clipped by 8 bases and J by 2 bases, with 13 bases between them. Germline V CDR1 and CDR2: MNHNY, SVGAGI (reference sequence). The CDR3 region has the DNA TGTGCCAGCTCCTGGGACAAAGCCTACGAGCAGTACTTC. Translated, it gives CASSWDKAYEQYF.

This rearrangement joins TRBV5-1 to TRBJ2-3; weak D call: TRBD2 (5 bases). Trimming removed 6 bases from V and 3 bases from J, with 14 bases in between. Germline lookup yields CDR1 SGHRS and CDR2 YFSETQ. The CDR3 runs 14 residues. The CDR3 spells CASNIRGETDTQYF. In DNA form, the CDR3 reads TGCGCCAGCAATATTCGGGGAGAGACAGATACGCAGTATTTT.

This clone has a single count. The rearrangement joins TRBV5-1 to TRBJ2-2, with TRBD1 matching over 8 bases. The V and J ends lost 4 bases and 0 bases, in that order; junction bases with no gene match: 2. Per the germline V gene, CDR1 is SGHRS and CDR2 is YFSETQ. This CDR3 has 15 amino acids. CDR3: CASSVGQANTGELFF. For the CDR3, the DNA is TGCGCCAGCAGCGTGGGACAGGCGAACACCGGGGAGCTGTTTTTT.

This rearrangement joins TRBV20-1 to TRBJ1-4, with a weak D call TRBD1 (6 bases). V lost 6 bases and J lost 8, with 10 bases in between. In germline, CDR1 is DFQATT, CDR2 SNEGSKA (reference sequence). The CDR3 has 11 amino acids. Here the CDR3 DNA reads TGCAGTGCCCCGGACAGAGAAAAACTGTTTTTT. Protein: CSAPDREKLFF.

The chain combines TRBV4-3 with TRBJ2-7, with D possibly being TRBD2 (6 bases). The ends were cut back, 0 bases at V and 7 bases at J, with 16 bases in the middle. Per germline, CDR1 LGHNA and CDR2 YSLEER. The CDR3 runs 15 residues. The CDR3 spells CASSQETAAGREQYF. In DNA form, the CDR3 reads TGCGCCAGCAGCCAAGAAACGGCGGCGGGGCGGGAGCAGTACTTC.